The sequence of this T cell receptor (beta chain) was determined in a study of shared clonotypes between healthy human individuals. Whole-study context: Each donor had three CD4 naive, three CD4 memory, two CD8 naive and one CD8 memory plate. Whole-study results and caveats: Sharing across a few donors was seen in approximately 5.2% of naive CD4 clonotypes.

Note on this clone: Its antigen is unknown.

Measured with immunoSEQ multiplex PCR; TCRdb has only the in-frame clones, and not every one. Among approximately 1.5 million clones listed, 95% to 99% were seen once. Sequencing used naive CD4+ T cells sorted from blood. Sample subset: CD45RA+ positively selected. This TCR was sampled from a man aged 30 to 39 in good health.

This CDR3 is CASSFSQAFPHEQYF. Here the CDR3 DNA reads TGTGCCAGCAGCTTCAGTCAAGCGTTCCCCCACGAGCAGTACTTC. The chain is built from TRBV5-4 and TRBJ2-7; the D is unclear. CDR3 length equals 15 residues. Trimming pared 2 bases from V and 5 bases from J, leaving 17 bases between. Germline CDR1 reads SGHNT; CDR2 reads YYREEE (reference sequence).